This T cell receptor beta chain stems from a study of T-cell memory formation after mild COVID-19. At the level of the study: TCR clusters largely stayed donor specific. Study results and limitations: Clones shrinking between day 15 and 85 showed a balanced CD4/CD8 split, and those that grew later tilted toward CD4+.

The CDR3 extends over 14 amino acids. CDR1 is SEHNR and CDR2 is FQNEAQ in the germline V gene (reference sequence). V was trimmed by 5 bases and J by 2 bases, leaving 10 bases between them. With regard to this clonotype: Antigen specificity is unknown.

TCR alpha and TCR beta cDNA libraries carrying sample barcodes and UMIs were produced by 5'RACE using constant-segment primers. TCRdb fed the 5' RACE reads into MiXCR, producing one record per CDR3 protein. Among under 650,000 distinct CDR3 sequences listed, under 20% were seen once. The sequencing sample was made of PBMCs or a T cell subset sorted from them (not recorded which). This sequence joins TRBV7-9 and TRBJ1-3, with unresolved D. This TCR came from an adult woman who had mild COVID-19 (a few samples of this study predate the infection). Cell type and time point are not known. In DNA form, the CDR3 reads TGTGCCAGCAGCCTCCCAGGTCCTGGAAACACCATATATTTT. It specifies CASSLPGPGNTIYF.